Listed here are 26 T cell receptor beta chains from one sample, sequenced in a study of monozygotic twins with inflammatory bowel disease. From its re-call of the 5' RACE reads, TCRdb lists each CDR3 protein once, without DNA. The table lists over 200,000 distinct CDR3 sequences. The material sequenced was blood. All receptors come from a human donor with ulcerative colitis or Crohn's disease, or a healthy co-twin of an affected twin (not recorded which).

V gene TRBV20-1 combines with J gene TRBJ2-5; TCRdb lists TRBD2, though no DNA is available to test this call. The CDR3 has 14 amino acids. In germline, CDR1 is DFQATT, CDR2 SNEGSKA (reference sequence). CDR3 residues: CSAPARVIGETQYF.

The V call is TRBV5-1, the J call TRBJ2-4; TCRdb's D call, TRBD2, is unchecked because there is no DNA. CDR1 is SGHRS, CDR2 YFSETQ, per germline. This CDR3 is 11 amino acids long. The CDR3 sequence is CASSHSGDQYF.

J is TRBJ1-1 and V is TRBV5-1; there is no DNA to check the TCRdb D call of TRBD1. The CDR3 is 13 residues long. The germline gives CDR1 SGHRS, CDR2 YFSETQ. The CDR3 spells CASSLGQGREAFF.

The chain links TRBV12-3 or TRBV12-4 to TRBJ1-5. This CDR3 has 12 amino acids. CDR3 amino acids: CASGRGDQPQHF.

V usage is TRBV9 and J usage is TRBJ2-1; TCRdb reports TRBD1, a call that lacks DNA to check it against. The length of the CDR3 is 16 residues. Germline-derived CDR1 and CDR2 are SGDLS and YYNGEE. The chain's CDR3 is CASSVGIGTGLNEQFF.

This CDR3 is CASSPGPANEKLFF. V gene TRBV18 combines with J gene TRBJ1-4; TCRdb lists TRBD1, though no DNA is available to test this call. CDR1 and CDR2 from the germline V gene are KGHSH and LQKENI. This CDR3 spans 14 amino acids.

This sequence joins TRBV5-1 and TRBJ2-7; the TRBD2 assignment by TCRdb is unverifiable without DNA. Germline CDR1 and CDR2: SGHRS and YFSETQ. CDR3 length: 16 residues. CDR3 sequence: CASSSRRTLKGAEQYF.

The chain joins TRBV11-2 to TRBJ1-1. This CDR3 is built from 14 residues. Germline loops: CDR1 SGHAT, CDR2 FQNNGV. CDR3 in amino acids: CASSLVPRNTEAFF.

The chain recombines TRBV15 with TRBJ2-7; the D call of TRBD1 rests on TCRdb alone, since no DNA is present to check it. The CDR3 extends over 14 amino acids. Germline lookup yields CDR1 LNHNV and CDR2 YYDKDF (reference sequence). The CDR3 loop reads CATSRARGPYEQYF.

J is TRBJ2-3 and V is TRBV9; as DNA is missing, the TRBD1 call by TCRdb cannot be tested. Germline CDR1 is SGDLS and CDR2 is YYNGEE. This CDR3 spans 16 amino acids. The CDR3: CASSVEGGRPGDTQYF.

The chain joins TRBV7-4 to TRBJ1-6. This CDR3 has 17 residues. Germline V gives CDR1 SGHVT, CDR2 SQSDAQ. The CDR3 reads CASSLEGPLGKNSPLHF. The variable domain in full, with the rest retrieved from reference TRBV7-4 and TRBJ1-6, is GAGVSQSPRYKVAKRGRDVALRCDSISGHVTLYWYRQTLGQGSEVLTYSQSDAQRDKSGRPSGRFSAERPERSVSTLKIQRTEQGDSAVYLCASSLEGPLGKNSPLHFGNGTRLTVT.

J is TRBJ2-1 and V is TRBV3-1. CDR1 is LGHDT and CDR2 is YNNKEL in the germline V gene (reference sequence). This CDR3 has 16 residues. The CDR3 sequence is CASSQGWVTSYNEQFF.

The CDR3 loop reads CASSFLGDNSPLHF. The chain has TRBV5-1 and TRBJ1-6. The CDR3 sequence is 14 residues long. In germline, CDR1 is SGHRS, CDR2 YFSETQ. Variable domain in full (rest from reference TRBV5-1 and TRBJ1-6): KAGVTQTPRYLIKTRGQQVTLSCSPISGHRSVSWYQQTPGQGLQFLFEYFSETQRNKGNFPGRFSGRQFSNSRSEMNVSTLELGDSALYLCASSFLGDNSPLHFGNGTRLTVT.

The chain combines TRBV5-1 with TRBJ1-2; TCRdb gives TRBD1 as the D gene, but with no DNA this cannot be confirmed. CDR1 is SGHRS and CDR2 is YFSETQ in the germline V gene. This CDR3 contains 16 residues. CDR3 region: CASSLAGTGGYYGYTF.

The chain couples TRBV5-1 to TRBJ1-1; TCRdb outputs TRBD1, but without DNA this stays unchecked. Germline CDR1 reads SGHRS; CDR2 reads YFSETQ. The CDR3 runs 16 residues. The CDR3 is CASSLGQSRMNTEAFF.

The V gene is TRBV18, the J gene TRBJ1-2. This CDR3 has 16 residues. CDR1 and CDR2 (germline): KGHSH, LQKENI. The CDR3: CASSPPYSRDDYGYTF.

The V call is TRBV18, the J call TRBJ2-5. The CDR3 totals 14 residues. Looked up from germline, CDR1 is KGHSH and CDR2 is LQKENI. The CDR3 sequence is CASSPQKAQETQYF. Using reference TRBV18 and TRBJ2-5 for the parts outside the CDR3, the full variable domain is NAGVMQNPRHLVRRRGQEARLRCSPMKGHSHVYWYRQLPEEGLKFMVYLQKENIIDESGMPKERFSAEFPKEGPSILRIQQVVRGDSAAYFCASSPQKAQETQYFGPGTRLLVL.

The chain's CDR3 is CASSGRGQAETNEKLFF. The chain uses TRBV6-1 and TRBJ1-4; TCRdb proposes TRBD1, but this gene call is untestable without DNA. Germline V CDR1 and CDR2: MNHNS, SASEGT. The CDR3 is 17 residues long.

CDR3 amino acids: CASSETGAGNTQYF. The rearrangement links TRBV10-2 to TRBJ2-3; TCRdb designates TRBD1, a call that cannot be tested without DNA. CDR1 is WSHSY, CDR2 SAAADI, per germline. The CDR3 sequence is 14 residues long.

The rearrangement joins TRBV20-1 to TRBJ2-5; absent DNA, TCRdb's TRBD1 call cannot be checked. Germline V lookup: CDR1 DFQATT, CDR2 SNEGSKA (reference sequence). CDR3 length equals 12 residues. The CDR3 here is CSAMPGSETQYF.

The genes are TRBV7-9 and TRBJ2-2; no DNA is available, so the TRBD1 call from TCRdb remains unchecked. The CDR3 has 12 amino acids. CDR1 and CDR2 (germline): SEHNR, FQNEAQ (reference sequence). This chain's CDR3 is CASAAGVGELFF.

The chain carries TRBV5-1 and TRBJ1-6. Germline V gene lookup returns CDR1 SGHRS and CDR2 YFSETQ. The CDR3 is 13 residues long. CDR3 amino acids: CASSLGYNSPLHF.

This chain connects TRBV3-1 to TRBJ1-1; TCRdb's D call, TRBD1, is unchecked because there is no DNA. The germline CDR1 and CDR2 sequences are LGHDT and YNNKEL (reference sequence). The CDR3 extends over 17 amino acids. The CDR3 here is CASSDTWTGEADTEAFF.

This chain joins TRBV29-1 and TRBJ1-2. CDR3 size: 12 residues. Germline CDR1 SQVTM, CDR2 ANQGSEA. CDR3: CSVEAAYYGYTF. The full variable domain, rest sourced from reference TRBV29-1 and TRBJ1-2, is SAVISQKPSRDICQRGTSLTIQCQVDSQVTMMFWYRQQPGQSLTLIATANQGSEATYESGFVIDKFPISRPNLTFSTLTVSNMSPEDSSIYLCSVEAAYYGYTFGSGTRLTVV.

The chain carries TRBV7-9 and TRBJ1-2; TCRdb's D gene call, TRBD1, goes unchecked for lack of DNA. The CDR3 has 16 residues. The V gene's germline CDR1 is SEHNR and CDR2 FQNEAQ (reference sequence). CDR3 region: CASSLGGTEGSYGYTF.

V usage is TRBV7-2 and J usage is TRBJ2-7; TCRdb's assignment of TRBD1 cannot be checked, as there is no DNA. The CDR3 runs 15 residues. The germline V gene encodes CDR1 SGHTA and CDR2 FQGNSA. CDR3 loop: CASSLATGEAYEQYF.